A single T cell receptor (beta chain) is shown here with its context. Its matching antigen is unknown. A clone one base away is much larger, so this may be a read error. RNA was extracted from bulk tissue without any cell sorting. Newly diagnosed lung cancer patients had thoracic surgery in China, August–late 2014, without prior chemotherapy. A modified ARM-PCR protocol with three rounds of nested PCR amplified TCRbeta. TCRdb independently ran MiXCR on the multiplex PCR reads; one entry per CDR3 protein. This sample yields around 210,000 distinct CDR3 sequences, of which about two thirds are seen a single time; approximately 25% belongs to the top ten. These data belong to a study of tumor and adjacent non-tumor tissue in lung cancer. Study-wide background: Patients comprised 12 adenocarcinoma, a couple of squamous cell carcinoma and 1 small cell lung cancer.

Study-wide findings and caveats: Tumor tissue had significantly higher TCR diversity than normal lung. Shorter survival was associated with higher TCR diversity in tumors.

Per the germline V gene, CDR1 is MNHNS and CDR2 is SASEGT. CDR3 length: 13 amino acids. Sequences were obtained from lung tumor tissue. The V gene is TRBV6-1, the J gene TRBJ1-2, with 9 bases fitting TRBD1. This TCR was sampled from a man aged 55 to 69 with non-small cell lung cancer. The CDR3 DNA reads as TGTGCCAGCACTCCGGACAGGGGCTATTGCTACACCTTC. It specifies CASTPDRGYCYTF.